The 9 T cell receptor beta chains reported below all come from one sample, sequenced in a study of cytomegalovirus exposure and HLA in healthy donors. 60 Vbeta and 13 Jbeta primers were used in PCR. The protocol was immunoSEQ multiplex PCR, while the TCRdb copy is restricted to in-frame clones and leaves out a portion. There are about 120,000 clones in the sample; 75% to 90% occur only once, and roughly 3% lies in the top ten. The sequenced material came from PBMCs. Receptors were obtained from a male donor in good health and CMV-seronegative.

The chain has TRBV19 and TRBJ1-4, with unresolved D. The CDR3 runs 14 residues. The V and J ends lost 7 bases and 5 bases respectively, with 14 bases between them. CDR1 and CDR2 from the germline V gene are LNHDA and SQIVND (reference sequence). This CDR3 reads CASTSDTGNEKLFF. CDR3 sequence (DNA): TGTGCCAGTACCTCCGACACGGGGAATGAAAAACTGTTTTTT.

This sequence joins TRBV9 and TRBJ2-3; 14 nucleotides agree with TRBD2. Germline CDR1 reads SGDLS; CDR2 reads YYNGEE. The CDR3 length is 14 residues. V dropped 2 bases and J dropped 14; count of bases not matched to a gene: 7. This chain's CDR3 is CASSVMGLAGAMYF. CDR3 DNA sequence: TGTGCCAGCAGCGTGATGGGACTAGCGGGGGCCATGTATTTT.

CDR3 coding DNA: TGTGCCAGTAAAGCGTATGTGGGACAGGGGCTCGAGCAGTACTTC. It specifies CASKAYVGQGLEQYF. This chain uses TRBV19 with TRBJ2-7, with 10 bases matching TRBD1. Germline CDR1 LNHDA, CDR2 SQIVND (reference sequence). V shed 7 bases, J shed 6 bases, and the junction held 12 bases outside the gene matches. The CDR3 loop spans 15 amino acids.

This clone was seen a single time. The CDR3 DNA is TGTGCCTGGGGAGGGGGAATAGGGACTAGCGGGGGGGAGCAGTTCTTC. Residues: CAWGGGIGTSGGEQFF. The rearrangement uses TRBV30 and TRBJ2-1; 15 nucleotides align to TRBD2. CDR3 length: 16 residues. The germline CDR1 and CDR2 sequences are GTSNPN and SVGIG (reference sequence). The J segment lost 10 bases and the V segment lost 5 bases, leaving 12 bases of the junction unmatched.

This rearrangement joins TRBV6-1 to TRBJ2-5; 12 bases match TRBD2. Germline-derived CDR1 and CDR2 are MNHNS and SASEGT. V lost 4 bases and J lost 4; bases outside the gene matches: 7. This CDR3 has 16 amino acids. CDR3 nucleotides: TGTGCCAGCAGTGTATCTAGCGGGGGGGCCGGAGAGACCCAGTACTTC. Translating gives CASSVSSGGAGETQYF.

The J gene is TRBJ2-2, the V gene TRBV19, with D possibly matching TRBD2 (7 bases). Germline CDR1 and CDR2: LNHDA and SQIVND (reference sequence). V was shortened by 3 bases and J by 5 bases, with 13 bases between the two germline ends. The CDR3 sequence is 15 residues long. CDR3 sequence (DNA): TGTGCCAGTAGTATCACCGGGGGGCGAACCGGGGAGCTGTTTTTT. Residues: CASSITGGRTGELFF. Looking up the rest from reference TRBV19 and TRBJ2-2 gives the full variable domain: DGGITQSPKYLFRKEGQNVTLSCEQNLNHDAMYWYRQDPGQGLRLIYYSQIVNDFQKGDIAEGYSVSREKKESFPLTVTSAQKNPTAFYLCASSITGGRTGELFFGEGSRLTVL.

This rearrangement joins TRBV7-9 to TRBJ2-1; 14 nucleotides line up with TRBD2. The germline gives CDR1 SEHNR, CDR2 FQNEAQ (reference sequence). Unmatched junction bases numbered 12, after V lost 5 bases and J lost 3 bases. This CDR3 is 19 amino acids long. Here the CDR3 DNA reads TGTGCCAGCAGCCCGGCCGGGACTAGCGGGGGAAATCTCTACAATGAGCAGTTCTTC. Encoded protein: CASSPAGTSGGNLYNEQFF.

V gene TRBV4-2 combines with J gene TRBJ2-7; 7 bases align to TRBD2. The CDR3 is 16 residues long. Germline V gives CDR1 LGHNA, CDR2 YNFKEQ. The ends lost 4 bases at V and 2 bases at J; junction bases unmatched: 11. As DNA, the CDR3 is TGTGCCAGCAGCCTCCTGGGCGTCAGCGGGACCTACGAGCAGTACTTC. Protein product: CASSLLGVSGTYEQYF.

This clone was seen a few times. The chain couples TRBV19 to TRBJ2-2, with 7 bases fitting TRBD1. CDR1 LNHDA and CDR2 SQIVND come from the germline V gene (reference sequence). V shed 5 bases, J shed 5 bases, and the junction held 23 bases outside the gene matches. CDR3 size: 20 residues. CDR3 amino acids: CASSRLANNRGRGVTGELFF. In DNA form, the CDR3 reads TGTGCCAGTAGTCGTTTAGCGAACAACAGGGGAAGGGGAGTAACCGGGGAGCTGTTTTTT.